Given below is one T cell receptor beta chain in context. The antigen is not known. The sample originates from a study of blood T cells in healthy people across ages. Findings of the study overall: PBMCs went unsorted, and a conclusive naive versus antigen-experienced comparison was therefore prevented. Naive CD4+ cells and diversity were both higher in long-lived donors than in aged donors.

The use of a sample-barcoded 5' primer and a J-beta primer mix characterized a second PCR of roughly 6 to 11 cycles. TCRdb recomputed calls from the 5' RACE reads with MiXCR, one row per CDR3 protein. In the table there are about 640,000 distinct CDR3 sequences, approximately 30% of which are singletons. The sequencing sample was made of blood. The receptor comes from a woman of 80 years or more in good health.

The CDR3 loop reads CASSLDGGAMNTEAFF. Written as DNA, the CDR3 is TGTGCCAGCAGCTTAGATGGGGGGGCCATGAACACTGAAGCTTTCTTT. The gene calls are TRBV7-8 and TRBJ1-1; the D gene is possibly TRBD1 (6 bases). Germline loops: CDR1 SGHVS, CDR2 FQNEAQ. The V and J ends lost 1 base and 0 bases respectively, with 12 bases between them. The length of the CDR3 is 16 residues.